Each of the 30 T cell receptor beta chains below was sequenced from the same sample in a study of cytomegalovirus exposure and HLA in healthy donors. Sequencing used immunoSEQ multiplex PCR; TCRdb keeps in-frame clones, though not all of them. The table has fewer than 65,000 clones, 89% seen once. Material: PBMCs. The receptors shown here come from a woman under 30 in good health and CMV-seronegative.

This rearrangement joins TRBV19 to TRBJ2-5; D is unclear. V lost 5 bases and J 4 bases, leaving 11 bases between the germline ends. CDR1 and CDR2 (germline): LNHDA, SQIVND (reference sequence). The CDR3 sequence is 13 residues long. CDR3 protein: CASSPPRGETQYF. Here the CDR3 DNA reads TGTGCCAGTAGTCCTCCCAGAGGAGAGACCCAGTACTTC.

The chain is built from TRBV9 and TRBJ2-3; TRBD1 agrees at 10 bases. Germline-derived CDR1 and CDR2 are SGDLS and YYNGEE. J gave up 3 bases and V 3 bases, and 7 bases lay outside the gene matches. This CDR3 region has 16 residues. DNA of the CDR3: TGTGCCAGCAGCGGTTGGACAGGGGGTGGAACAGATACGCAGTATTTT. This translates into CASSGWTGGGTDTQYF.

V gene TRBV11-2 combines with J gene TRBJ1-2, with TRBD1 identical over 9 bases. Germline CDR1 is SGHAT and CDR2 is FQNNGV. The CDR3 is 13 residues long. After removal of 5 bases from V and 8 bases from J, the junction contained 6 bases not matched to a gene. CDR3 amino acids: CASSAGQGHGYTF. The CDR3 bases are TGTGCCAGCAGCGCTGGACAGGGGCACGGCTACACCTTC.

The chain is built from TRBV7-2 and TRBJ1-2, with TRBD1 as a possible D gene (5 bases). CDR3 length: 12 residues. Trimming took 1 base from V and 8 from J, leaving 8 bases between them. CDR1 and CDR2 from the germline V gene are SGHTA and FQGNSA. The CDR3: CASSLDRLGYTF. The CDR3 DNA reads TGTGCCAGCAGCTTAGACAGGTTGGGCTACACCTTC.

The J gene is TRBJ2-7, the V gene TRBV7-8; 7 bases agree with TRBD1. Germline V gene lookup returns CDR1 SGHVS and CDR2 FQNEAQ. V shed 5 bases, J shed 6 bases, and the junction held 13 bases outside the gene matches. The CDR3 spans 15 residues. The CDR3 loop is CASSLGGPLSGEQYF. The CDR3 DNA sequence: TGTGCCAGCAGCCTAGGGGGCCCACTATCGGGCGAGCAGTACTTC.

The J gene is TRBJ1-2, the V gene TRBV11-1; 8 bases match TRBD1. V shed 4 bases, J shed 7 bases, and the junction held 8 bases outside the gene matches. The CDR3 totals 14 residues. Germline CDR1 is SGHAT and CDR2 is FQDESV (reference sequence). CDR3 in amino acids: CASSSSAGGGGYTF. The DNA for the CDR3 is TGTGCCAGCAGCTCTTCCGCAGGGGGCGGTGGCTACACCTTC.

V gene TRBV5-6 combines with J gene TRBJ1-5; 7 bases line up with TRBD1. Germline trimming cut 4 bases from V and 9 bases from J; bases unmatched to any gene: 7. The germline CDR1 and CDR2 sequences are SGHDT and YYEEEE. The length of the CDR3 is 13 residues. The CDR3 DNA sequence: TGTGCCAGCAGCCCAGGGGGAAGGTTGCCCCAGCATTTT. Its translation: CASSPGGRLPQHF.

The chain joins TRBV30 to TRBJ1-5; no clear D gene. With 0 bases removed from V and 1 base from J, the gap between germline ends came to 4 bases. Germline CDR1 reads GTSNPN; CDR2 reads SVGIG (reference sequence). The CDR3 is 13 amino acids. The CDR3 protein is CAWSVRSNQPQHF. CDR3 DNA: TGTGCCTGGAGTGTACGGAGCAATCAGCCCCAGCATTTT.

V and J are TRBV5-6 and TRBJ2-7, with 9 bases that match TRBD1. Germline CDR1 SGHDT, CDR2 YYEEEE. This CDR3 contains 15 residues. With V trimmed by 4 bases and J by 2 bases, 7 bases remained unmatched. The CDR3 reads CASSEGQGQTYEQYF. The CDR3 DNA follows: TGTGCCAGCAGCGAAGGACAGGGGCAAACCTACGAGCAGTACTTC.

The chain couples TRBV7-2 to TRBJ2-7, with 7 bases identical to TRBD2. Losses at the gene ends were 2 bases for V and 6 bases for J; bases not matched to a gene: 10. CDR1 SGHTA and CDR2 FQGNSA come from the germline V gene. The CDR3 runs to 15 residues. The CDR3 region is CASSLIGGGPLEQYF. The CDR3 region has the DNA TGTGCCAGCAGCTTAATAGGCGGGGGACCCCTCGAGCAGTACTTC.

The rearrangement uses TRBV9 and TRBJ1-4, with 8 bases aligning to TRBD1. Trimming took 4 bases from V and 3 from J; bases not matched to a gene: 11. This CDR3 is 17 amino acids long. CDR1 is SGDLS, CDR2 YYNGEE, per germline. CDR3 protein: CASSPEGQVDANEKLFF. DNA of the CDR3: TGTGCCAGCAGCCCGGAGGGACAGGTGGACGCTAATGAAAAACTGTTTTTT. Drawing the rest from reference TRBV9 and TRBJ1-4, the complete variable domain is DSGVTQTPKHLITATGQRVTLRCSPRSGDLSVYWYQQSLDQGLQFLIQYYNGEERAKGNILERFSAQQFPDLHSELNLSSLELGDSALYFCASSPEGQVDANEKLFFGSGTQLSVL.

The chain combines TRBV5-1 with TRBJ2-1; a possible D gene is TRBD1 (5 bases). V was cut by 1 base and J by 3 bases, with 17 bases left in between. The length of the CDR3 is 17 residues. The germline V gene encodes CDR1 SGHRS and CDR2 YFSETQ. The CDR3 protein is CASSLPDSKIHYNEQFF. Here the CDR3 DNA reads TGCGCCAGCAGCTTGCCCGACAGTAAGATACACTACAATGAGCAGTTCTTC.

This clone came up once. V is TRBV5-6 and J is TRBJ2-5, with a tentative D call TRBD2 (6 bases). Trimming stripped 2 bases from V and 2 bases from J, with 10 bases between. Germline V lookup: CDR1 SGHDT, CDR2 YYEEEE. The CDR3 has 14 amino acids. CDR3 in amino acids: CASSLTTRQETQYF. As DNA, the CDR3 is TGTGCCAGCAGCTTAACGACTAGACAAGAGACCCAGTACTTC.

This clone was picked up a small number of times. The chain links TRBV11-2 to TRBJ1-6; D might be TRBD1 (5 bases). The CDR3 runs to 15 residues. In germline, CDR1 is SGHAT, CDR2 FQNNGV. V was clipped by 1 base and J by 6 bases, with 10 bases between them. The CDR3 DNA reads TGTGCCAGCAGCTTAGGGGCAGGGCCTAATTCACCCCTCCACTTT. Its translation is CASSLGAGPNSPLHF.

This clone was recorded only once. The rearrangement joins TRBV7-9 to TRBJ1-1; TRBD1 is a possible D gene (6 bases). Germline values: CDR1 SEHNR, CDR2 FQNEAQ (reference sequence). Trimming removed 1 base from V and 7 bases from J, with 16 bases in between. CDR3 length: 15 residues. Written as DNA, the CDR3 is TGTGCCAGCAGCTTAGTCCTCGGGACATTAAGTGAAGCTTTCTTT. It translates to CASSLVLGTLSEAFF. The full variable domain, its missing parts supplied by reference TRBV7-9 and TRBJ1-1, is DTGVSQNPRHKITKRGQNVTFRCDPISEHNRLYWYRQTLGQGPEFLTYFQNEAQLEKSRLLSDRFSAERPKGSFSTLEIQRTEQGDSAMYLCASSLVLGTLSEAFFGQGTRLTVV.

Here the CDR3 reads CASSEGGSGNTIYF. For the CDR3, the DNA is TGTGCCAGCAGTGAGGGGGGCTCTGGAAACACCATATATTTT. This chain uses TRBV2 with TRBJ1-3; weak D call: TRBD1 (5 bases). CDR1 and CDR2 (germline): SNHLY, FYNNEI. The V gene lost 3 bases and the J gene lost 0 bases, with 6 bases spanning the gap. This CDR3 contains 14 residues.

CDR3 in amino acids: CASSYSRVSNQPQHF. In DNA, the CDR3 is TGTGCCAGCAGTTACTCGAGGGTTAGCAATCAGCCCCAGCATTTT. This chain uses TRBV6-5 with TRBJ1-5; D call uncertain. The germline CDR1 and CDR2 sequences are MNHEY and SVGAGI. V lost 0 bases and J 0 bases, leaving 6 bases between the germline ends. The CDR3 loop spans 15 amino acids.

About this clone itself: The sample carries other DNA sequences with the same CDR3. The gene calls are TRBV7-2 and TRBJ2-7, with a possible D match to TRBD1 (6 bases). V gave up 5 bases and J gave up 8 bases, with 22 bases separating them. The germline V gene encodes CDR1 SGHTA and CDR2 FQGNSA. The CDR3 is made up of 15 amino acids. The CDR3 nucleotides read TGTGCCAGCAGCCCCCTCGGGCTGGGGGCGAGGAAGCAGTACTTC. It yields the protein CASSPLGLGARKQYF.

V gene TRBV4-1 combines with J gene TRBJ2-1, with D possibly TRBD2 on 6 matching bases. CDR1 MGHRA and CDR2 YSYEKL come from the germline V gene. The CDR3 runs 15 residues. The ends were cut back, 6 bases at V and 4 bases at J, with 16 bases in the middle. CDR3 sequence (DNA): TGCGCCAGCAGTCCTAGCGACGAGGGATACAATGAGCAGTTCTTC. It codes for CASSPSDEGYNEQFF.

CDR3 residues: CARSWTPTSPGRTQYF. DNA of the CDR3: TGTGCCAGAAGCTGGACCCCCACTAGCCCGGGGCGGACCCAGTACTTC. The V gene is TRBV7-5, the J gene TRBJ2-5; the table's D gene call, TRBD2, was not cross checked with the DNA. TRBV7-5 is an annotated pseudogene. The CDR3 sequence is 16 residues long.

This sequence joins TRBV29-1 and TRBJ2-7, with D perhaps TRBD2 (6 bases). This CDR3 has 12 residues. Looked up from germline, CDR1 is SQVTM and CDR2 is ANQGSEA. V dropped 5 bases and J dropped 1 base, with 9 bases sitting between them. CDR3 in DNA: TGCAGCGTTCTGGAGGGTTCCTACGAGCAGTACTTC. This gives the protein CSVLEGSYEQYF.

The rearrangement joins TRBV6-1 to TRBJ2-1; the D gene is possibly TRBD2 (7 bases). V dropped 2 bases and J dropped 0 bases, with 14 bases sitting between them. The germline V gene encodes CDR1 MNHNS and CDR2 SASEGT. The CDR3 runs 17 residues. CDR3 sequence: CASSESVGGASYNEQFF. The CDR3, as DNA: TGTGCCAGCAGTGAAAGTGTAGGGGGGGCCTCCTACAATGAGCAGTTCTTC.

The genes are TRBV4-3 and TRBJ1-3; D not certain. The CDR3 totals 14 residues. The V end was cut by 1 base, the J end by 0 bases, with 4 bases between. Germline V gene sequence: CDR1 LGHNA, CDR2 YSLEER. CDR3 amino acids: CASSQGSSGNTIYF. In DNA, the CDR3 is TGCGCCAGCAGCCAAGGCAGCTCTGGAAACACCATATATTTT.

This chain links TRBV30 with TRBJ1-5; 9 bases align to TRBD1. CDR3 length: 15 amino acids. V was pared by 2 bases and J by 5 bases, with 7 bases of the junction left unmatched. Germline V gene data show CDR1 as GTSNPN and CDR2 as SVGIG (reference sequence). The CDR3 sequence: CAWSSGQGTYQPQHF. DNA for the CDR3: TGTGCCTGGAGTTCGGGACAGGGAACGTATCAGCCCCAGCATTTT.

The chain joins TRBV11-2 to TRBJ2-5, with TRBD2 identical over 12 bases. The V gene's germline CDR1 is SGHAT and CDR2 FQNNGV. J gave up 1 base and V 5 bases, and 5 bases lay outside the gene matches. The CDR3 loop spans 16 amino acids. CDR3 loop: CASSRWTSGAQETQYF. DNA for the CDR3: TGTGCCAGCAGCCGATGGACTAGCGGGGCCCAAGAGACCCAGTACTTC.

The chain links TRBV19 to TRBJ2-1, with D hard to call. The V end lost 9 bases, the J end lost 2 bases, and 17 bases lay between the germline ends. Germline CDR1 and CDR2: LNHDA and SQIVND (reference sequence). This CDR3 spans 15 amino acids. CDR3 sequence reads: CASALGGGTYNEQFF. The CDR3 DNA reads TGTGCCAGCGCCTTGGGTGGCGGAACCTACAATGAGCAGTTCTTC.

The V gene is TRBV7-2, the J gene TRBJ2-1; 9 bases are a match to TRBD2. This CDR3 is 15 amino acids long. Germline CDR1 and CDR2: SGHTA and FQGNSA. After removal of 2 bases from V and 12 bases from J, the junction contained 11 bases not matched to a gene. The chain's CDR3 is CASSLWREGQEGQFF. CDR3 sequence (DNA): TGTGCCAGCAGCTTATGGCGGGAGGGCCAGGAGGGGCAGTTCTTC.

The chain is built from TRBV6-1 and TRBJ1-2; 7 bases are shared with TRBD1. Germline CDR1 is MNHNS and CDR2 is SASEGT. The CDR3 runs 15 residues. Trimming took 6 bases from V and 8 from J; bases not matched to a gene: 15. CDR3 DNA: TGTGCCAGCAGACCGCAGGGGGTCCTAACCATGGGCTACACCTTC. As protein: CASRPQGVLTMGYTF.

This clone appeared a few times. The genes are TRBV5-4 and TRBJ1-1, with D hard to call. Per the germline V gene, CDR1 is SGHNT and CDR2 is YYREEE (reference sequence). Trimming left V 3 bases short and J 0 bases short, with 9 bases between. This CDR3 comprises 14 residues. This CDR3 is CASSSQVLNTEAFF. The CDR3 nucleotides read TGTGCCAGCAGCTCGCAGGTCTTGAACACTGAAGCTTTCTTT.

V is TRBV7-9 and J is TRBJ2-7; possible D gene TRBD1, 6 bases. CDR1 is SEHNR and CDR2 is FQNEAQ in the germline V gene (reference sequence). This CDR3 is 12 amino acids long. V lost 4 bases, J lost 6 bases, and 10 bases lay in between. The DNA for the CDR3 is TGTGCCAGCAGCTCGGACAGAACCGAGCAGTACTTC. Translation: CASSSDRTEQYF.